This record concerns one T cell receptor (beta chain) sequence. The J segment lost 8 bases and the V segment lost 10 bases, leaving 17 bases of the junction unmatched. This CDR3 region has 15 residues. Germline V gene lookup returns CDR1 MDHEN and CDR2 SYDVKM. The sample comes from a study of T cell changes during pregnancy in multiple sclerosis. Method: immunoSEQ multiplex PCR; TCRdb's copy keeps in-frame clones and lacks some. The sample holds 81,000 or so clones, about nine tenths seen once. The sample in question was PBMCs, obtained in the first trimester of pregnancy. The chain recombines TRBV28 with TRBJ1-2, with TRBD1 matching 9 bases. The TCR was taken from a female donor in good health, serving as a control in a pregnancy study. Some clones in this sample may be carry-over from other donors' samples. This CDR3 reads CAIPSGPGDRVGYTF. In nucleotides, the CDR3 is TGTGCCATACCCTCGGGCCCGGGGGACAGGGTGGGCTACACCTTC.